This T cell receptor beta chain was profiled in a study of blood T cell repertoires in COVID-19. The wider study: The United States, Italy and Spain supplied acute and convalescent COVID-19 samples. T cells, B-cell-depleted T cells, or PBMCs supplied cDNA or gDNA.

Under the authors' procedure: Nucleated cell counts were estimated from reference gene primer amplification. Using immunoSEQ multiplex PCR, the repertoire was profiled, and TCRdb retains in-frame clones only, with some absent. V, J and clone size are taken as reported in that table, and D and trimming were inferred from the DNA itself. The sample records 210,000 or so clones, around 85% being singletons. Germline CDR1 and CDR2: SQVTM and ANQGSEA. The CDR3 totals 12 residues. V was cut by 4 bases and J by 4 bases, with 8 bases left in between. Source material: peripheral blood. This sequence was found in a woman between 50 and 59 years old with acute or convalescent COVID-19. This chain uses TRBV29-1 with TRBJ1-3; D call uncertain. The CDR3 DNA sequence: TGCAGCGTTGTCACAGTGGGAAACACCATATATTTT. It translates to CSVVTVGNTIYF.